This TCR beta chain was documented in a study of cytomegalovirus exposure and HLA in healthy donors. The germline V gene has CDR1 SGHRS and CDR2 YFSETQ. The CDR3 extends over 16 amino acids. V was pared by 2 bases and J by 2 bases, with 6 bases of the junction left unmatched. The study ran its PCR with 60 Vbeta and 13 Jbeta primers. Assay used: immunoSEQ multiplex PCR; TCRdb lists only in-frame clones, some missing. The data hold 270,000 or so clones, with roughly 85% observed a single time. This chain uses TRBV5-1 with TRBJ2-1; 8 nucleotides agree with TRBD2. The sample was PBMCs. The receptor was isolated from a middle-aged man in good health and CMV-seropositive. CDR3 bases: TGCGCCAGCAGCTTTGGTAGCGGGAACCCCTACAATGAGCAGTTCTTC. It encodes CASSFGSGNPYNEQFF.